This T cell receptor (beta chain) was observed in a study of regulatory T cells in long-lasting Graves disease. The study's findings and limits: Limited sample numbers may have lowered accuracy.

The time point here: newly diagnosed GD, antithyroid drugs for less than 3 months. With RNA extracted from PBMCs as input, the TCR library was made. Blood from the periphery, around 9 milliliters in all, was drawn into EDTA tubes. Combining iRepertoire HTBI primers with Arm-PCR of CDR3 regions, the authors built TCR beta libraries. TCRdb reprocessed the multiplex PCR reads with MiXCR, giving one entry per CDR3 protein. The sample lists roughly 410,000 distinct CDR3 sequences; over 14% were seen once. This clonotype came up many times. Its antigen is as yet unknown. This same sample was also part of a study on T cells in Graves' hyperthyroidism and ophthalmopathy.

The source material was peripheral blood mononuclear cells (PBMCs), sampled at new diagnosis, from a patient treated with antithyroid drugs. The receptor was isolated from a woman in her forties with Graves disease.

The CDR3: CASSSPQANYGYTF. As DNA, the CDR3 is TGTGCCAGCAGTTCCCCACAGGCAAACTATGGCTACACCTTC. The chain employs TRBV6-2 or TRBV6-3 and TRBJ1-2; D is possibly TRBD1 (5 bases). V lost 4 bases and J lost 2, with 11 bases in between. This CDR3 region has 14 residues. The germline V gene has CDR1 MNHEY and CDR2 SVGEGT.